These 5 T cell receptor beta chains originate from one sample sequenced in a study of cytomegalovirus exposure and HLA in healthy donors (dated by TCRdb to between 2016 and 2019). Library generation was performed with the immunoSEQ multiplex PCR assay. A mixture of 60 forward primers for TCR Vbeta segments and 13 reverse primers for TCR Jbeta segments was used in the multiplex PCR. TCRdb took over this immuneACCESS table, retaining in-frame rearrangements with V and J assigned. Such tables are incomplete; in checked studies, under half of the missing clones stem from an unresolved V gene, and the remainder is unexplained. The sample table holds approximately 150,000 clones, of which approximately 71% were seen once. The leading ten clones occupy 4.5% to 5.5% of the sample. Input material: PBMCs. All receptors come from a young woman in good health and CMV-seropositive.

The chain recombines TRBV19 with TRBJ1-5, with D tentatively TRBD1 (5 bases). CDR1 and CDR2 (germline): LNHDA, SQIVND (reference sequence). The CDR3 is 15 amino acids. V dropped 3 bases and J dropped 0 bases, with 9 bases sitting between them. This CDR3 is CASSINRNSNQPQHF. The CDR3 DNA reads TGTGCCAGTAGTATTAACAGGAATAGCAATCAGCCCCAGCATTTT.

V and J are TRBV14 and TRBJ1-2; no clear D gene. The CDR3 is 14 amino acids. The germline V gene encodes CDR1 SGHDN and CDR2 FVKESK. Between the trimmed V and J ends, which lost 1 base and 8 bases, there was a span of 14 bases. The CDR3 nucleotides read TGTGCCAGCAGCCAAGTAAAAGCCCCGGAGGGCTACACCTTC. Amino acids: CASSQVKAPEGYTF.

The chain has TRBV28 and TRBJ2-2; weak D call: TRBD2 (6 bases). Trimming pared 2 bases from V and 1 base from J, leaving 11 bases between. CDR1 MDHEN and CDR2 SYDVKM come from the germline V gene. CDR3 length equals 16 residues. Written as DNA, the CDR3 is TGTGCCAGCAGTTTACCCAGCGGGTGGAACACCGGGGAGCTGTTTTTT. Translated, it gives CASSLPSGWNTGELFF.

CDR3 DNA: TGTGCCAGCAGTTCCCAGGACAGTTTGCAGTTCTTC. Protein product: CASSSQDSLQFF. The J gene is TRBJ2-1, the V gene TRBV28; a possible D gene is TRBD1 (6 bases). Germline CDR1 is MDHEN and CDR2 is SYDVKM. V was pared by 4 bases and J by 12 bases, with 13 bases between. The CDR3 loop spans 12 amino acids.

The rearrangement uses TRBV6-5 and TRBJ2-7; tentative D call: TRBD1 (5 bases). The CDR3 consists of 14 residues. Looked up from germline, CDR1 is MNHEY and CDR2 is SVGAGI. The V and J ends lost 3 bases and 4 bases respectively, with 13 bases between them. CDR3 nucleotides: TGTGCCAGCAGTTATAAAGTCCAGGGTTACGAGCAGTACTTC. Amino acids: CASSYKVQGYEQYF.